The clone carrying this T cell receptor (beta chain) has more than one count but fewer than ten. What it binds is not known. The source of the sample is a study of beta chain features in type 1 diabetes. Since all of the isolated RNA was reverse transcribed, expressed TCRB transcripts were what got sequenced. Assay used: immunoSEQ multiplex PCR; TCRdb lists only in-frame clones, some missing. The repertoire holds around 130,000 clones, with roughly 10% as singletons. General study findings and limits: All four CD4+ subsets of Type 1 diabetes patients contained TCRB CDR3s that were moderately but significantly shorter. When VDJ junctions were examined, type 1 diabetes patients showed fewer insertions and more deletions. Any PCR bias toward short templates would affect both groups alike.

One heparinised blood draw averaging about 120 mL was given by each donor. The germline gives CDR1 MNHEY, CDR2 SVGAGI. There are 15 residues in the CDR3. The V segment lost 2 bases and the J segment 5 bases; nucleotides outside the gene matches: 7. The receptor's source is a man aged 25-45 years with type 1 diabetes. The sequenced sample was central memory CD4+ T cells from blood. The rearrangement uses TRBV6-5 and TRBJ2-7; 9 positions match TRBD1. The CDR3: CASSYRKGQGHEQYF. The CDR3, as DNA: TGTGCCAGCAGTTACCGTAAGGGACAGGGCCACGAGCAGTACTTC.